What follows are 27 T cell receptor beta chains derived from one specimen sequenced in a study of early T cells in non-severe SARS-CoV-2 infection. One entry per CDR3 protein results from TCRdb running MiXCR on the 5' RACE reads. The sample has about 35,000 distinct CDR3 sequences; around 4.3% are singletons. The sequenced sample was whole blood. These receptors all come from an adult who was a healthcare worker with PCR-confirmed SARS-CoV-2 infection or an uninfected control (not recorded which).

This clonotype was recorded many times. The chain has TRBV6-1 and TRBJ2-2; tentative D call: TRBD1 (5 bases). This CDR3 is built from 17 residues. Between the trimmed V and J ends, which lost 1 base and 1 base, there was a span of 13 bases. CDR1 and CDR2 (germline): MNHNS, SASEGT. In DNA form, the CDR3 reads TGTGCCAGCAGTGAAGACCCCCCAGGGATGAACACCGGGGAGCTGTTTTTT. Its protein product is CASSEDPPGMNTGELFF.

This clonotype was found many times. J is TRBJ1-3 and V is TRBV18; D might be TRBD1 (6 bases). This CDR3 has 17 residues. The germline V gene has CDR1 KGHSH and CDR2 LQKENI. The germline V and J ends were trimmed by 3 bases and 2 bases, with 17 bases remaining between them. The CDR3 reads CASSPFSTGMTGNTIYF. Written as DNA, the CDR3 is TGTGCCAGCTCACCTTTCTCTACAGGGATGACTGGAAACACCATATATTTT.

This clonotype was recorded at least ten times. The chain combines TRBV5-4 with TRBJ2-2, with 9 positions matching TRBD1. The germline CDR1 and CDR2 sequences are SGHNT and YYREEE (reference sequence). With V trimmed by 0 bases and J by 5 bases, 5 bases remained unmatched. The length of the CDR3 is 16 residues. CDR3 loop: CASSLDRGLTTGELFF. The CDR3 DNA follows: TGTGCCAGCAGCTTGGACAGGGGGCTTACGACCGGGGAGCTGTTTTTT.

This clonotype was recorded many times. The CDR3 nucleotides read TGTGCCAGCAGTGCCAGCGGGGGGGTCGGCAATGAGCAGTTCTTC. Translation gives CASSASGGVGNEQFF. The gene calls are TRBV6-4 and TRBJ2-1, with TRBD2 matching over 10 bases. Unmatched junction bases numbered 6, after V lost 4 bases and J lost 6 bases. CDR3 length equals 15 residues. Per the germline V gene, CDR1 is MRHNA and CDR2 is SNTAGT.

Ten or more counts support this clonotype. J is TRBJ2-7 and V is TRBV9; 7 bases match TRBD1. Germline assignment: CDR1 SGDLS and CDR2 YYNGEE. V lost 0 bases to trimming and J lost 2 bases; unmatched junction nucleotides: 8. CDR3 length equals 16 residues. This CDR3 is CASSVGTTTGAYEQYF. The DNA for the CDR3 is TGTGCCAGCAGCGTAGGAACCACCACAGGGGCCTACGAGCAGTACTTC.

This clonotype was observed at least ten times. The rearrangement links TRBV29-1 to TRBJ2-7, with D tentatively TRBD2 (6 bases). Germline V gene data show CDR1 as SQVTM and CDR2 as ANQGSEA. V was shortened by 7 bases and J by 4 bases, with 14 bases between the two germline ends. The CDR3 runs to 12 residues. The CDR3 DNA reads TGCAGCGCCCGGTTAGGGACTTACGAGCAGTACTTC. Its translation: CSARLGTYEQYF.

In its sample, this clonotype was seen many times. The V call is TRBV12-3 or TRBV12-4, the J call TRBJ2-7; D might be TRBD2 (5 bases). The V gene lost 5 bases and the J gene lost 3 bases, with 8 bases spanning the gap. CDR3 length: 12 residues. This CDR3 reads CASSPGGYEQYF. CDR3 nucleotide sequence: TGTGCCAGCAGTCCCGGAGGCTACGAGCAGTACTTC.

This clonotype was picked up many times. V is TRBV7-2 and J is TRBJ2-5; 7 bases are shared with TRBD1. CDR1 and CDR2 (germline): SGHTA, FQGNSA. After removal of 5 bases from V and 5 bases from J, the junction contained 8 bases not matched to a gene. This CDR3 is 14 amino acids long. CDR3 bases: TGTGCCAGCAGCCAATATACAGGGGAGGAGACCCAGTACTTC. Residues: CASSQYTGEETQYF.

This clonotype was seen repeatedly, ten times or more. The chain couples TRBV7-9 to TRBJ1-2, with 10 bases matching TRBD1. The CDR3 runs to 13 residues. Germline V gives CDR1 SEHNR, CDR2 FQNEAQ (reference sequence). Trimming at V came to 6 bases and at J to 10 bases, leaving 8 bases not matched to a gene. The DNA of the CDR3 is TGTGCCAGCAGACCGGGACAGGGGAATGCCTACACCTTC. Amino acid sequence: CASRPGQGNAYTF.

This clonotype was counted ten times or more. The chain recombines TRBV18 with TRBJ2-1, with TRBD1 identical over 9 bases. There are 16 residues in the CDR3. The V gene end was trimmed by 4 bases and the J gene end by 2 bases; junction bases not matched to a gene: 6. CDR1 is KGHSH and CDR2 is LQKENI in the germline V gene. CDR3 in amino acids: CASSHTGGATYNEQFF. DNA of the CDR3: TGTGCCAGCTCACACACAGGGGGCGCCACCTACAATGAGCAGTTCTTC. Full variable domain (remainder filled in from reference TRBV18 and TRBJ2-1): NAGVMQNPRHLVRRRGQEARLRCSPMKGHSHVYWYRQLPEEGLKFMVYLQKENIIDESGMPKERFSAEFPKEGPSILRIQQVVRGDSAAYFCASSHTGGATYNEQFFGPGTRLTVL.

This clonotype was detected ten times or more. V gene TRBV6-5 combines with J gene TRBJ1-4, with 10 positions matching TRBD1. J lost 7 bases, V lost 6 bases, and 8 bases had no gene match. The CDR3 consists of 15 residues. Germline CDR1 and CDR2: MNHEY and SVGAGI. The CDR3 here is CASSPGTGVGEKLFF. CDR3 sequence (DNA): TGTGCCAGCAGCCCCGGGACAGGGGTGGGTGAAAAACTGTTTTTT.

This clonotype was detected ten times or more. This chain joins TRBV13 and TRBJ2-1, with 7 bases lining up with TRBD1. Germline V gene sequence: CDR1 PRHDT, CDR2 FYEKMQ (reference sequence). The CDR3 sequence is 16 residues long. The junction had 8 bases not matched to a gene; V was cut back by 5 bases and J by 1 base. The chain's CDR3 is CASSVGAGGSYNEQFF. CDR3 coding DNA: TGTGCCAGCAGCGTCGGCGCAGGGGGTTCCTACAATGAGCAGTTCTTC.

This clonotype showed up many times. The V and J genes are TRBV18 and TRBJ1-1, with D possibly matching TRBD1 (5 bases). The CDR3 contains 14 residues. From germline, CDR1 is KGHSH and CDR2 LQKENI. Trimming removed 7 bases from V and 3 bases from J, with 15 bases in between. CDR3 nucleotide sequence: TGTGCCAGCTACACGCAGGAAGGGGACACTGAAGCTTTCTTT. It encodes CASYTQEGDTEAFF.

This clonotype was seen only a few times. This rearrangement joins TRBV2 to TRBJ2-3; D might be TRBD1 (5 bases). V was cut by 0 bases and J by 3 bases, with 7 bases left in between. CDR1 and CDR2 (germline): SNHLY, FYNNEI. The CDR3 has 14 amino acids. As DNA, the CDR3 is TGTGCCAGCAGTGAAGCGCGGACAACAGATACGCAGTATTTT. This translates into CASSEARTTDTQYF.

The CDR3 region is CASSLASGGDTDTQYF. In nucleotides, the CDR3 is TGTGCCAGCAGCTTAGCCAGCGGGGGCGACACAGATACGCAGTATTTT. The J gene is TRBJ2-3, the V gene TRBV7-9, with 8 nucleotides matching TRBD2. The CDR3 spans 16 residues. CDR1 is SEHNR and CDR2 is FQNEAQ in the germline V gene (reference sequence). The trim removed 0 bases at V and 2 bases at J, leaving 4 bases unmatched. Variable domain in full (rest from reference TRBV7-9 and TRBJ2-3): DTGVSQNPRHKITKRGQNVTFRCDPISEHNRLYWYRQTLGQGPEFLTYFQNEAQLEKSRLLSDRFSAERPKGSFSTLEIQRTEQGDSAMYLCASSLASGGDTDTQYFGPGTRLTVL.

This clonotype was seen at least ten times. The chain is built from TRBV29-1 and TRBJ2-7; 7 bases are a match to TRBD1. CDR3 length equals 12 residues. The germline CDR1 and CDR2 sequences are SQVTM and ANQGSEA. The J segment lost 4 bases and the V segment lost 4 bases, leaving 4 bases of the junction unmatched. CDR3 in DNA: TGCAGCGTTGTACAGGGGATTTACGAGCAGTACTTC. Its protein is CSVVQGIYEQYF.

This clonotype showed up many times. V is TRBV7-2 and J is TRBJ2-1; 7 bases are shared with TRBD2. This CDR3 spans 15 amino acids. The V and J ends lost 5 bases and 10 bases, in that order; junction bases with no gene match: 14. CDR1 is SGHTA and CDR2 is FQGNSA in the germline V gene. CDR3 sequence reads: CASSRTGTTSSEQFF. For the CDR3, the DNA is TGTGCCAGCAGCCGAACCGGGACTACCTCATCCGAGCAGTTCTTC.

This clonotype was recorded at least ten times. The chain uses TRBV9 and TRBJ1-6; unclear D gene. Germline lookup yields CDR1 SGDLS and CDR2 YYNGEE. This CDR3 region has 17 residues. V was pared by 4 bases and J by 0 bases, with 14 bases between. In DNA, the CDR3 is TGTGCCAGCAGCCCCCGACCCGCGAGCTCCTATAATTCACCCCTCCACTTT. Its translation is CASSPRPASSYNSPLHF.

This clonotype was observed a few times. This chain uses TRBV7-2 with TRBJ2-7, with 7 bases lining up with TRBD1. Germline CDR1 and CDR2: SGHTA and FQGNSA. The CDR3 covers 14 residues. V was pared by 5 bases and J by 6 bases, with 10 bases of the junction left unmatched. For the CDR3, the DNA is TGTGCCAGCAGCCCACATCCTACAGGGGCCGAGCAGTACTTC. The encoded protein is CASSPHPTGAEQYF. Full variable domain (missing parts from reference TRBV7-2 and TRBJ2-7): GAGVSQSPSNKVTEKGKDVELRCDPISGHTALYWYRQSLGQGLEFLIYFQGNSAPDKSGLPSDRFSAERTGGSVSTLTIQRTQQEDSAVYLCASSPHPTGAEQYFGPGTRLTVT.

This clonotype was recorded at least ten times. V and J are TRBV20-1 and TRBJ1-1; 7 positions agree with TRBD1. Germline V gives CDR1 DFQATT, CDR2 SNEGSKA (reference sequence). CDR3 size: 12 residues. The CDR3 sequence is CRPQQGNAEAFF. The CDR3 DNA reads TGCAGACCGCAACAGGGGAATGCTGAAGCTTTCTTT.

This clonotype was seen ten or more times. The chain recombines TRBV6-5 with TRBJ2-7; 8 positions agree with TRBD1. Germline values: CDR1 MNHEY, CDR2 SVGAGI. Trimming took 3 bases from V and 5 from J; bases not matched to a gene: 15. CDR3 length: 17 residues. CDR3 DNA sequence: TGTGCCAGCAGTTATTCGTATAAAACGGGACAGGTCCACGAGCAGTACTTC. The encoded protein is CASSYSYKTGQVHEQYF.

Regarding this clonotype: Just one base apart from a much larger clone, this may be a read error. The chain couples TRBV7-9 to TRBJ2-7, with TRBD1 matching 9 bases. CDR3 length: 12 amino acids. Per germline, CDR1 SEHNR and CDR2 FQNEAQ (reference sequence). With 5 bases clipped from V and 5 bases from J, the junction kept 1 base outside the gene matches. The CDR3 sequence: CASSGTGHEQYF. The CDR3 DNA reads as TGTGCCAGCAGCGGGACAGGGCACGAGCAGTACTTC.

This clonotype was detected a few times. CDR3 protein: CASSLGVADTQYF. The CDR3 nucleotides are TGTGCCAGCAGTTTAGGAGTGGCAGATACGCAGTATTTT. The rearrangement uses TRBV12-3 or TRBV12-4 and TRBJ2-3; D is undetermined. Trimming left V 1 base short and J 4 bases short, with 6 bases between. The CDR3 loop spans 13 amino acids.

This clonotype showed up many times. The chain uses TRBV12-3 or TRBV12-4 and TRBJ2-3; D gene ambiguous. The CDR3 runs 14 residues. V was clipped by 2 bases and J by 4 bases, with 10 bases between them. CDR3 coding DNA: TGTGCCAGCAGTTTAATGGTGATTTCAGATACGCAGTATTTT. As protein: CASSLMVISDTQYF.

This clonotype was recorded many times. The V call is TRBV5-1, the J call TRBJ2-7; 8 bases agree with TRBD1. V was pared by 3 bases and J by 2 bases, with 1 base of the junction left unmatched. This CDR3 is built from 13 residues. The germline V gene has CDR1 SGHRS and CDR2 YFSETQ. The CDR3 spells CASSSTGAYEQYF. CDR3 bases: TGCGCCAGCAGCTCGACAGGGGCCTACGAGCAGTACTTC. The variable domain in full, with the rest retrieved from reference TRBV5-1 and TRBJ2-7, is KAGVTQTPRYLIKTRGQQVTLSCSPISGHRSVSWYQQTPGQGLQFLFEYFSETQRNKGNFPGRFSGRQFSNSRSEMNVSTLELGDSALYLCASSSTGAYEQYFGPGTRLTVT.

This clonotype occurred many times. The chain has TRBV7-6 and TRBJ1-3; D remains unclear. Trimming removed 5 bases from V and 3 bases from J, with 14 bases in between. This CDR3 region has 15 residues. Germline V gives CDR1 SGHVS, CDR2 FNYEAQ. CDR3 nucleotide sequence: TGTGCCAGCAGCCGCGGACGTGGGGTTGGAAACACCATATATTTT. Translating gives CASSRGRGVGNTIYF.

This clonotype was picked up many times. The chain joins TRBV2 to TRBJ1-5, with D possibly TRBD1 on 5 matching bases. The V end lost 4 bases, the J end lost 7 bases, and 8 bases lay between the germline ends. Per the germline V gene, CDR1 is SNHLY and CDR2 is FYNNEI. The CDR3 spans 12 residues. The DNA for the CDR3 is TGTGCCAGCAGTGGGGGGGTGCAGCCCCAGCATTTT. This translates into CASSGGVQPQHF.